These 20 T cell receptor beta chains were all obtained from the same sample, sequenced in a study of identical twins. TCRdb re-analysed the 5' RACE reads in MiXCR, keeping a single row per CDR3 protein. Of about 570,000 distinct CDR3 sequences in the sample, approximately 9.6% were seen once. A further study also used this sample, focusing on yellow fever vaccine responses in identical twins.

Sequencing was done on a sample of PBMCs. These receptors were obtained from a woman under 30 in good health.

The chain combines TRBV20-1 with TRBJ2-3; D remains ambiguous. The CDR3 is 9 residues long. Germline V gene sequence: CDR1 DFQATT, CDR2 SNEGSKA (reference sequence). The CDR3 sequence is CGIGDTQYF. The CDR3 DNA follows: TGCGGAATTGGGGATACGCAGTATTTT.

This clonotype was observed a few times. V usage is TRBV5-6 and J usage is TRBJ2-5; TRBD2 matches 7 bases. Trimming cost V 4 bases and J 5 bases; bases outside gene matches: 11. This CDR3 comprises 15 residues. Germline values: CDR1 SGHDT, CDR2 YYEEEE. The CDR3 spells CASSRPTAGRETQYF. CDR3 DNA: TGTGCCAGCAGCCGGCCGACAGCGGGGAGGGAGACCCAGTACTTC. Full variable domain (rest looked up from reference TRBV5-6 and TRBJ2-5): DAGVTQSPTHLIKTRGQQVTLRCSPKSGHDTVSWYQQALGQGPQFIFQYYEEEERQRGNFPDRFSGHQFPNYSSELNVNALLLGDSALYLCASSRPTAGRETQYFGPGTRLLVL.

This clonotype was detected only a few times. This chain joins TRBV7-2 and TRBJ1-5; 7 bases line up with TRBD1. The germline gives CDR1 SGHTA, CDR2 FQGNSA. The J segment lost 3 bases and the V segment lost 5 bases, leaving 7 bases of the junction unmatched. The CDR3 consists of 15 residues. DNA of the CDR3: TGTGCCAGCAGCCGCCAAACAGGGGTCAATCAGCCCCAGCATTTT. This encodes CASSRQTGVNQPQHF.

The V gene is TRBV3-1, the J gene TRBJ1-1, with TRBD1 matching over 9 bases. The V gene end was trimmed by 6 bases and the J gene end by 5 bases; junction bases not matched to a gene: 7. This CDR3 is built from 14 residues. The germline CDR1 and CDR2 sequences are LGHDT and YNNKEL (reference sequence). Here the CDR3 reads CASSPDRGGTEAFF. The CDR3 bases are TGTGCCAGCAGTCCCGACAGGGGGGGGACTGAAGCTTTCTTT.

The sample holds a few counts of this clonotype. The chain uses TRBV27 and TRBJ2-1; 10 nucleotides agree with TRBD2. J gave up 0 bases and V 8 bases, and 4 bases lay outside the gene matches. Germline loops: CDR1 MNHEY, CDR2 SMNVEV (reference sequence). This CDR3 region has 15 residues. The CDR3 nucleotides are TGTGCCAGCCAGCGGGAGGGCTACTCCTACAATGAGCAGTTCTTC. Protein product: CASQREGYSYNEQFF.

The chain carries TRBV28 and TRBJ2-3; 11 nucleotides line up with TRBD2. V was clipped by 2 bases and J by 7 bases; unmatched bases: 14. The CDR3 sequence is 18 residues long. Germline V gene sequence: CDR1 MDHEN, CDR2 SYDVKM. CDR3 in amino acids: CASSLARGTSGGTYTQYF. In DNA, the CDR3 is TGTGCCAGCAGTTTAGCTCGGGGTACTAGCGGGGGTACATATACGCAGTATTTT.

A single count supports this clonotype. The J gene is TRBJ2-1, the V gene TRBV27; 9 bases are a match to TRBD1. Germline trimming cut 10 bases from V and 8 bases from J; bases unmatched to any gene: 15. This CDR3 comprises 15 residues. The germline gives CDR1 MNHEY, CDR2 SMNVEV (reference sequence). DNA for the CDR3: TGTGCCATCAGCAGGACGAACAGGGGGCTTCATGAGCAGTTCTTC. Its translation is CAISRTNRGLHEQFF.

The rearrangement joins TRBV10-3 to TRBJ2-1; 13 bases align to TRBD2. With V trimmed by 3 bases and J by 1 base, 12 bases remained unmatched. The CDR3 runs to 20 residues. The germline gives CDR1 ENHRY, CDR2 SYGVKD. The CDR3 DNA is TGTGCCATCAGTGACATGGGGACTAGCGGGATAATGGCTTCCTACAATGAGCAGTTCTTC. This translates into CAISDMGTSGIMASYNEQFF.

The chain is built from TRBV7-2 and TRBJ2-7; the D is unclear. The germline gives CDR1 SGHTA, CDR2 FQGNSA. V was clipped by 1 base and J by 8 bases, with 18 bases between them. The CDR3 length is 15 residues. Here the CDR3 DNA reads TGTGCCAGCAGCTTAGAGCCAGCTCTCACCCCTAAGCAGTACTTC. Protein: CASSLEPALTPKQYF.

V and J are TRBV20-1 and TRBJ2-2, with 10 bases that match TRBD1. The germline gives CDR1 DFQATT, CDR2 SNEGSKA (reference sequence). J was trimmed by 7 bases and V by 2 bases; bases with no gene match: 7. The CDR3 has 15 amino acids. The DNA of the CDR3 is TGCAGTGCTAGACCCCCGGACAGGGGGGGCGGGGAGCTGTTTTTT. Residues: CSARPPDRGGGELFF.

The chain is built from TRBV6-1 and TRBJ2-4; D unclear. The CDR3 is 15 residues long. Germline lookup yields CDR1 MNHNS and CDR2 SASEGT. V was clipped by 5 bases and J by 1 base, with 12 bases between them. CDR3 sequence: CASSPMVGAKNIQYF. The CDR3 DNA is TGTGCCAGCAGTCCCATGGTAGGGGCCAAAAACATTCAGTACTTC.

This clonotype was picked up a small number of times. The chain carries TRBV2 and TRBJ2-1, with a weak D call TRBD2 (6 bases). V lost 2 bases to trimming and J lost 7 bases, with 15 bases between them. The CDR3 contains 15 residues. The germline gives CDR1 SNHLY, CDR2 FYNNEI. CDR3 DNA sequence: TGTGCCAGCAGTGAATTAGACGGGAGTTGGAATGAGCAGTTCTTC. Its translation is CASSELDGSWNEQFF.

The CDR3 protein is CASSLGVRETQYF. Here the CDR3 DNA reads TGCGCCAGCAGTCTGGGGGTAAGGGAGACCCAGTACTTC. This chain connects TRBV4-1 to TRBJ2-5, with D possibly called TRBD1 or TRBD2 (5 bases each). Germline V CDR1 and CDR2: MGHRA, YSYEKL. Trimming took 6 bases from V and 5 from J, leaving 13 bases between them. The CDR3 sequence is 13 residues long.

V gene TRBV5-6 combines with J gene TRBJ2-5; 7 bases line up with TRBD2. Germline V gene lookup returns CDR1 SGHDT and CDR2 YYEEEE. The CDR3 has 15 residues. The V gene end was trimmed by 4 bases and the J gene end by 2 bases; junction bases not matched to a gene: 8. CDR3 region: CASSRGGAPQETQYF. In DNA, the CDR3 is TGTGCCAGCAGCCGGGGAGGGGCGCCGCAAGAGACCCAGTACTTC.

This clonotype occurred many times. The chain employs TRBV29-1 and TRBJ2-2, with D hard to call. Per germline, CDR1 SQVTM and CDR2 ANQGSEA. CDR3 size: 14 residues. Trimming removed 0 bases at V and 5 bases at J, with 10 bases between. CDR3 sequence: CSVEDLRVTGELFF. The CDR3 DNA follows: TGCAGCGTTGAAGATCTAAGAGTTACCGGGGAGCTGTTTTTT.

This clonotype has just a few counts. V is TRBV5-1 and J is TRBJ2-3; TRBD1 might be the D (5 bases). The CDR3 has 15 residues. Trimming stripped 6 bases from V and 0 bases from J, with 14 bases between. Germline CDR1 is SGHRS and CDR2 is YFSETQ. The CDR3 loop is CASTRSDSSTDTQYF. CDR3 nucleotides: TGCGCCAGCACTAGGAGCGACAGCAGCACAGATACGCAGTATTTT.

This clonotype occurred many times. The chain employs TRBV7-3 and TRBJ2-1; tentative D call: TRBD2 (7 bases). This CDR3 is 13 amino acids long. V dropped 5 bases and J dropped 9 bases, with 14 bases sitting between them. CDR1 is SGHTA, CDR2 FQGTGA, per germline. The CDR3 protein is CASSPPGGVEQFF. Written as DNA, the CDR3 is TGTGCCAGCAGCCCGCCGGGGGGCGTTGAGCAGTTCTTC.

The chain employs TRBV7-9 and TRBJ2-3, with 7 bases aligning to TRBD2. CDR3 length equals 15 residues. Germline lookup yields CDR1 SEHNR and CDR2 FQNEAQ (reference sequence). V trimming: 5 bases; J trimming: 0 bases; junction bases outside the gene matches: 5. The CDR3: CASSRRESSTDTQYF. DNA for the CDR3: TGTGCCAGCAGCCGGCGGGAGTCTAGCACAGATACGCAGTATTTT.

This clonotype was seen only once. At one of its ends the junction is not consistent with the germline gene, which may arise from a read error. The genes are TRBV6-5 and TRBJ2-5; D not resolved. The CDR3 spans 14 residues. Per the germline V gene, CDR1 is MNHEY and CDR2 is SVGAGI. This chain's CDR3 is CTSSFDKGPETQYF. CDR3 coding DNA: TGTACCAGCAGTTTTGACAAAGGGCCGGAGACCCAGTACTTC.

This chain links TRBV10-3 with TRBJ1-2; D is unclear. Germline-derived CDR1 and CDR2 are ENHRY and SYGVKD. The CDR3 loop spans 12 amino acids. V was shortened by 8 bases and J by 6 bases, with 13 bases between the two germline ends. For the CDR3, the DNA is TGTGCCATCCCTTCGGGGAGAGATGGCTACACCTTC. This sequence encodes CAIPSGRDGYTF.